Sequencing of this TCR beta chain was carried out in a study of cytomegalovirus exposure and HLA in healthy donors. Points from the study as a whole: It was likely that a cluster of highly shared sequence variants was a sequencing artifact. The investigators catalogued about 170 TCR beta chains as cytomegalovirus-associated.

The PCR used 60 Vbeta and 13 Jbeta primers. Authors' analysis steps: Later reanalysis found 80 million or so unique TCR beta chains, roughly 10 million of them shared. Using immunoSEQ multiplex PCR, the repertoire was profiled, and TCRdb retains in-frame clones only, with some absent. The V and J calls and clone size were taken over from that table, and D and trimming were inferred from the DNA. The data contain about 87,000 clones, over 70% of them singletons. This CDR3 is built from 13 residues. The germline V gene has CDR1 MRHNA and CDR2 SNTAGT. Trimming removed 7 bases from V and 6 bases from J; junction bases left unmatched: 5. Worth noting for this clone: Its target is not known.

This receptor was identified in a man under 40 in good health and CMV-seropositive. The J gene is TRBJ1-1, the V gene TRBV6-4; 10 nucleotides align to TRBD1. The sequenced sample consisted of PBMCs. As DNA, the CDR3 is TGTGCCAGCATGGGACAGGGGTCCGCTGAAGCTTTCTTT. Its protein product is CASMGQGSAEAFF.